The present T cell receptor beta chain was sequenced within a study of identical twins. Regarding the study as a whole: Out-of-frame alpha sequences common to twins were enriched for low generation probability.

TCRdb passed the 5' RACE reads through MiXCR, listing each CDR3 protein once. The sample lists hundreds of thousands of distinct CDR3 sequences; 5.5% to 6.5% were seen once. Germline CDR1 and CDR2: SQVTM and ANQGSEA. The CDR3 is 14 amino acids. V lost 4 bases, J lost 0 bases, and 13 bases lay in between. This clonotype came up many times. Its antigen is unidentified. The sample taken for sequencing was naive T cells sorted from blood. This chain joins TRBV29-1 and TRBJ2-7; D ambiguous. The source of this sequence is a man aged 18 to 30 in good health. The CDR3 loop reads CSVVVDNLSYEQYF. The CDR3 coding sequence is TGCAGCGTTGTGGTTGACAACCTCTCCTACGAGCAGTACTTC.